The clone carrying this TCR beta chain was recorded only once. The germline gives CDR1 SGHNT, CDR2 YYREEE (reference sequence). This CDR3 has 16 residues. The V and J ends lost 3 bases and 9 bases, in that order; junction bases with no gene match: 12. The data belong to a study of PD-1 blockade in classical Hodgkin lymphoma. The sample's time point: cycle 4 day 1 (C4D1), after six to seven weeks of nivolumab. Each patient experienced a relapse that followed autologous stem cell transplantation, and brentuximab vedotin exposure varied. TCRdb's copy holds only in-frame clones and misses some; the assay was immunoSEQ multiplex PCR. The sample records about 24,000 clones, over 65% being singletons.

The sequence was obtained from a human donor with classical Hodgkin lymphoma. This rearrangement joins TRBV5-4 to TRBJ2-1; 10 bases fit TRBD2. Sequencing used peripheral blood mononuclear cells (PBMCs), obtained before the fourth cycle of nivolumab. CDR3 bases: TGTGCCAGCAGCTCGAAGCGGGAGGGCCGTAACGGTGAGCAGTTCTTC. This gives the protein CASSSKREGRNGEQFF.